Following are 24 T cell receptor beta chains from one sample sequenced in a study of cytomegalovirus exposure and HLA in healthy donors. Method: immunoSEQ multiplex PCR; TCRdb's copy keeps in-frame clones and lacks some. The data hold 120,000 or so clones, with 89% observed a single time. The sample comprised PBMCs. The receptors originated from a woman in her late teens or twenties in good health and CMV-seronegative.

This clone has just one count. This chain joins TRBV18 and TRBJ2-1; TRBD2 is a possible D gene (6 bases). This CDR3 spans 13 amino acids. V lost 3 bases and J lost 9, with 12 bases in between. Germline CDR1 is KGHSH and CDR2 is LQKENI. The CDR3 nucleotides read TGTGCCAGCTCACCCTCGGCCGGGGGTGAGCAGTTCTTC. It yields the protein CASSPSAGGEQFF.

The chain couples TRBV28 to TRBJ2-3; 7 bases are a match to TRBD1. Trimming took 8 bases from V and 5 from J; bases not matched to a gene: 13. The germline gives CDR1 MDHEN, CDR2 SYDVKM. The CDR3 spans 15 residues. CDR3 loop: CASGGAGGVRDTQYF. The CDR3 DNA sequence: TGTGCCAGCGGGGGAGCAGGGGGTGTTAGAGATACGCAGTATTTT.

The chain links TRBV6-5 to TRBJ1-1; the D is unclear. The germline V gene encodes CDR1 MNHEY and CDR2 SVGAGI. V lost 7 bases, J lost 3 bases, and 15 bases lay in between. This CDR3 is built from 14 residues. CDR3 nucleotide sequence: TGTGCCAGCACCTTAGGAGTTGAGGACACTGAAGCTTTCTTT. This sequence encodes CASTLGVEDTEAFF.

V gene TRBV20-1 combines with J gene TRBJ2-7, with D maybe TRBD2 (6 bases). Trimming took off 6 bases at V and 4 bases at J, with 10 bases between the two ends. Germline CDR1 DFQATT, CDR2 SNEGSKA (reference sequence). This CDR3 is 11 amino acids long. CDR3 nucleotides: TGCAGTGCACTTGGGGGGTACGAGCAGTACTTC. It translates to CSALGGYEQYF.

J is TRBJ2-2 and V is TRBV2, with a tentative D call TRBD1 (5 bases). This CDR3 comprises 12 residues. Germline values: CDR1 SNHLY, CDR2 FYNNEI. Trimming stripped 7 bases from V and 6 bases from J, with 9 bases between. CDR3 sequence (DNA): TGTGCCAGCAATGGCAGGGCCGGGGAGCTGTTTTTT. Translation gives CASNGRAGELFF.

This clone was seen more than once but under ten times. V is TRBV19 and J is TRBJ2-1; TRBD1 matches at 7 bases. Germline CDR1 LNHDA, CDR2 SQIVND (reference sequence). Losses at the gene ends were 4 bases for V and 7 bases for J; bases not matched to a gene: 10. This CDR3 is built from 15 residues. CDR3 bases: TGTGCCAGTAGTACACCGGGACAGAGAGCTAATGAGCAGTTCTTC. Translation: CASSTPGQRANEQFF.

The chain joins TRBV28 to TRBJ1-2, with unresolved D. The CDR3 has 14 amino acids. Between the trimmed V and J ends, which lost 3 bases and 5 bases, there was a span of 13 bases. In germline, CDR1 is MDHEN, CDR2 SYDVKM. CDR3 sequence (DNA): TGTGCCAGCAGTTTTTCTAGGTACCCTTATGGCTACACCTTC. It is translated as CASSFSRYPYGYTF.

The V gene is TRBV11-2, the J gene TRBJ2-5; TRBD2 matches at 11 bases. V lost 2 bases and J lost 5; bases outside the gene matches: 10. The CDR3 is 17 amino acids. CDR1 and CDR2 (germline): SGHAT, FQNNGV. The CDR3 nucleotides read TGTGCCAGCAGCTTATACTTTCTAGCGGGAGGAGGGGAGACCCAGTACTTC. Translated: CASSLYFLAGGGETQYF. The full variable domain, its missing parts supplied by reference TRBV11-2 and TRBJ2-5, is EAGVAQSPRYKIIEKRQSVAFWCNPISGHATLYWYQQILGQGPKLLIQFQNNGVVDDSQLPKDRFSAERLKGVDSTLKIQPAKLEDSAVYLCASSLYFLAGGGETQYFGPGTRLLVL.

This chain connects TRBV27 to TRBJ1-1, with 9 bases fitting TRBD1. The CDR3 totals 15 residues. CDR1 and CDR2 (germline): MNHEY, SMNVEV (reference sequence). The junction had 6 bases not matched to a gene; V was cut back by 7 bases and J by 0 bases. CDR3 in DNA: TGTGCCAGCAACAGGGGGCCCCTCATGAACACTGAAGCTTTCTTT. Encoded protein: CASNRGPLMNTEAFF.

This clone appeared a single time. The chain has TRBV6-6 and TRBJ2-1; D might be TRBD2 (5 bases). CDR1 is MNHNY, CDR2 SVGAGI, per germline (reference sequence). Trimming left V 5 bases short and J 7 bases short, with 21 bases between. The CDR3 has 16 residues. The CDR3, as DNA: TGTGCCAGCAGTCCCCCCCCGGGATGGCTTAGGAATGAGCAGTTCTTC. As protein: CASSPPPGWLRNEQFF.

The chain employs TRBV10-1 and TRBJ2-1; a weak D match, TRBD2 (5 bases). Germline CDR1 is WNHNN and CDR2 is SYGVQD (reference sequence). This CDR3 has 13 residues. Between the trimmed V and J ends, which lost 4 bases and 10 bases, there was a span of 14 bases. CDR3 loop: CASSGLAAGEQFF. CDR3 bases: TGCGCCAGCAGTGGGCTAGCCGCTGGCGAGCAGTTCTTC.

V is TRBV6-5 and J is TRBJ1-5; D uncertain. The CDR3 has 14 amino acids. The germline CDR1 and CDR2 sequences are MNHEY and SVGAGI. V lost 5 bases and J 0 bases, leaving 8 bases between the germline ends. CDR3 loop: CASSTDTSNQPQHF. CDR3 DNA: TGTGCCAGCAGTACCGACACTAGCAATCAGCCCCAGCATTTT.

The genes are TRBV27 and TRBJ2-7; TRBD2 aligns across 8 bases. This CDR3 region has 12 residues. V was clipped by 4 bases and J by 5 bases; unmatched bases: 1. Germline V gives CDR1 MNHEY, CDR2 SMNVEV (reference sequence). CDR3 nucleotide sequence: TGTGCCAGCAGTTCGCGGGAGGACGAGCAGTACTTC. It yields the protein CASSSREDEQYF.

This chain joins TRBV6-5 and TRBJ1-5, with a weak D call TRBD1 (5 bases). The CDR3 runs to 16 residues. Trimming shortened V by 2 bases and J by 4 bases, and 15 bases separated the two germline ends. Germline-derived CDR1 and CDR2 are MNHEY and SVGAGI. CDR3 DNA: TGTGCCAGCAGTTACACCTCCATGGGGGGGAATCAGCCCCAGCATTTT. Amino acids: CASSYTSMGGNQPQHF.

J is TRBJ2-1 and V is TRBV5-6, with D tentatively TRBD1 (6 bases). Germline CDR1 and CDR2: SGHDT and YYEEEE. The CDR3 consists of 16 residues. Trimming took off 0 bases at V and 6 bases at J, with 16 bases between the two ends. The CDR3 is CASSLDQGPGVNEQFF. The CDR3 nucleotides read TGTGCCAGCAGCTTGGACCAAGGCCCAGGGGTCAATGAGCAGTTCTTC.

The J gene is TRBJ1-3, the V gene TRBV4-3, with a tentative D call TRBD1 (6 bases). The CDR3 sequence is 16 residues long. Germline CDR1 is LGHNA and CDR2 is YSLEER. Trimming stripped 1 base from V and 1 base from J, with 11 bases between. In nucleotides, the CDR3 is TGCGCCAGCAGCCAAGGAGGGGGGGCTTCTGGAAACACCATATATTTT. It encodes CASSQGGGASGNTIYF.

This rearrangement joins TRBV5-1 to TRBJ1-2, with 9 bases fitting TRBD1. CDR1 and CDR2 from the germline V gene are SGHRS and YFSETQ. V gave up 0 bases and J gave up 3 bases; unmatched junction bases: 3. There are 15 residues in the CDR3. Here the CDR3 reads CASSLGDREDYGYTF. CDR3 DNA sequence: TGCGCCAGCAGCTTGGGGGACAGGGAGGACTATGGCTACACCTTC.

This clone showed up just a few times. The chain uses TRBV30 and TRBJ1-2; D might be TRBD1 (5 bases). V lost 4 bases, J lost 2 bases, and 11 bases lay in between. The CDR3 consists of 13 residues. Germline values: CDR1 GTSNPN, CDR2 SVGIG (reference sequence). The CDR3 loop is CAWTGATNYGYTF. The DNA for the CDR3 is TGTGCCTGGACTGGGGCTACGAACTATGGCTACACCTTC.

This clone was detected once. This chain joins TRBV7-2 and TRBJ1-3, with 7 bases aligning to TRBD1. The CDR3 runs 15 residues. Germline trimming cut 5 bases from V and 0 bases from J; bases unmatched to any gene: 4. Germline CDR1 SGHTA, CDR2 FQGNSA. The DNA of the CDR3 is TGTGCCAGCAGCGCTTGGGACAGCTCTGGAAACACCATATATTTT. It specifies CASSAWDSSGNTIYF. Combining the CDR3 with reference TRBV7-2 and TRBJ1-3 gives the whole variable domain GAGVSQSPSNKVTEKGKDVELRCDPISGHTALYWYRQSLGQGLEFLIYFQGNSAPDKSGLPSDRFSAERTGGSVSTLTIQRTQQEDSAVYLCASSAWDSSGNTIYFGEGSWLTVV.

This clone has just one count. The rearrangement joins TRBV6-1 to TRBJ1-4, with D perhaps TRBD1 (5 bases). The CDR3 is 17 amino acids. The ends were cut back, 2 bases at V and 8 bases at J, with 21 bases in the middle. The germline V gene has CDR1 MNHNS and CDR2 SASEGT. Here the CDR3 DNA reads TGTGCCAGCAGTGAATTCCCCGGAAAGTGGGGCAGCGAAAAACTGTTTTTT. This encodes CASSEFPGKWGSEKLFF.

The chain is built from TRBV30 and TRBJ1-4; D unclear. Trimming stripped 0 bases from V and 13 bases from J, with 9 bases between. The CDR3 loop spans 11 amino acids. Per the germline V gene, CDR1 is GTSNPN and CDR2 is SVGIG (reference sequence). The CDR3 nucleotides are TGTGCCTGGAGTGTTGCACGGGTACTGTTTTTT. Encoded protein: CAWSVARVLFF. Based on the CDR3 plus reference TRBV30 and TRBJ1-4, the full variable domain is SQTIHQWPATLVQPVGSPLSLECTVEGTSNPNLYWYRQAAGRGLQLLFYSVGIGQISSEVPQNLSASRPQDRQFILSSKKLLLSDSGFYLCAWSVARVLFFGSGTQLSVL.

The sample holds a few counts of this clone. The chain joins TRBV5-4 to TRBJ1-4; D is possibly TRBD1 (5 bases). The V end was cut by 1 base, the J end by 8 bases, with 9 bases between. Germline-derived CDR1 and CDR2 are SGHNT and YYREEE (reference sequence). CDR3 length: 13 amino acids. The CDR3 nucleotides are TGTGCCAGCAGCTTGCAGGGTGGAGAAAAACTGTTTTTT. Translation: CASSLQGGEKLFF.

V is TRBV9 and J is TRBJ2-2; D might be TRBD2 (5 bases). The CDR3 runs to 15 residues. The germline CDR1 and CDR2 sequences are SGDLS and YYNGEE. V dropped 3 bases and J dropped 1 base, with 10 bases sitting between them. As DNA, the CDR3 is TGTGCCAGCAGCGGTCACGGGGAGAACACCGGGGAGCTGTTTTTT. This translates into CASSGHGENTGELFF.

The chain combines TRBV4-2 with TRBJ2-5; possible D gene TRBD2, 6 bases. The CDR3 is 17 amino acids. The germline V gene has CDR1 LGHNA and CDR2 YNFKEQ. V lost 8 bases and J lost 0, with 22 bases in between. This CDR3 is CASPPGKLAAYQETQYF. The CDR3 region has the DNA TGTGCCAGCCCCCCCGGAAAACTAGCAGCATACCAAGAGACCCAGTACTTC.